Sequencing of this TCR beta chain was carried out in a study of cytomegalovirus exposure and HLA in healthy donors. Study in general: Of 300 to 500 genotyped donors, roughly 81% grouped in the Caucasian-associated ancestry cluster.

The PCR ran on 60 Vbeta and 13 Jbeta primers. Sequencing used immunoSEQ multiplex PCR; TCRdb keeps in-frame clones, though not all of them. The ten most abundant clones cover approximately 15% of a sample with tens of thousands of clones. Study-level results: The classifier reportedly diagnosed cytomegalovirus status with high sensitivity and specificity.

A remark on this clone: The target antigen is unknown. A read error may produce the germline difference seen at one junction end.

Germline V gene sequence: CDR1 SSHAT, CDR2 FNYEAQ (reference sequence). This CDR3 has 15 residues. Donors had nominal health at sampling but likely had unrecorded immune exposures. The chain carries TRBV7-7 and TRBJ2-5; 12 nucleotides line up with TRBD2. The TCR originated in a man aged 50 to 60 in good health and CMV-seropositive. Sequencing was performed on PBMCs. The CDR3 sequence is CASSSGLAGTETQYF. The CDR3 DNA is TGTGCTAGCAGCTCCGGACTAGCGGGAACAGAGACCCAGTACTTC.